This T cell receptor (beta chain) derives from a study of control samples from healthy donors and cancer patients. This CDR3 has 15 residues. Germline V CDR1 and CDR2: MGHRA, YSYEKL. V was trimmed by 0 bases and J by 5 bases, leaving 13 bases between them. The repertoire was sequenced with immunoSEQ multiplex PCR; TCRdb's copy has only in-frame clones and lacks some. The sample lists tens of thousands of clones; over 65% were seen once. This clone appeared a single time. Sequencing used blood. The rearrangement links TRBV4-1 to TRBJ1-2; a weak D match, TRBD1 (5 bases). This TCR came from a man between 50 and 59 years old in good health. CDR3 in amino acids: CASSQDDSEKYGYTF. CDR3 DNA sequence: TGCGCCAGCAGCCAAGATGACAGCGAAAAATATGGCTACACCTTC.